Included here is one T cell receptor beta chain sequence, with context. The antigen is unknown. This sample is drawn from a study of blood T cells in healthy people across ages. Trimming shortened V by 0 bases and J by 2 bases, and 8 bases separated the two germline ends. This CDR3 is built from 14 residues. The germline V gene has CDR1 SGHRS and CDR2 YFSETQ. Alongside a J-beta primer mix, a sample-barcoded 5' primer served in a second PCR lasting roughly 6 to 11 cycles. CDR3-containing paired-end reads numbered at least 3 million in each sample. Each CDR3 protein is one row after TCRdb ran MiXCR on the 5' RACE reads. The sample includes about 640,000 distinct CDR3 sequences, roughly 53% of them seen just once. Study-level findings and limits: TCR beta diversity tracked closely with naive T cell percentage. Among T cells, TCR beta diversity per million cells dropped roughly linearly as age rose. Fewer expanded clones and more diversity marked long-lived versus aged donors.

The V call is TRBV5-1, the J call TRBJ2-5; D is unclear. The clonotype originates from a man aged 55 to 70 in good health. The sample consisted of blood. CDR3 nucleotide sequence: TGCGCCAGCAGCTTGGCCCACAGACAAGAGACCCAGTACTTC. Protein: CASSLAHRQETQYF. The entire variable domain, with the rest obtained from reference TRBV5-1 and TRBJ2-5, is as follows: KAGVTQTPRYLIKTRGQQVTLSCSPISGHRSVSWYQQTPGQGLQFLFEYFSETQRNKGNFPGRFSGRQFSNSRSEMNVSTLELGDSALYLCASSLAHRQETQYFGPGTRLLVL.